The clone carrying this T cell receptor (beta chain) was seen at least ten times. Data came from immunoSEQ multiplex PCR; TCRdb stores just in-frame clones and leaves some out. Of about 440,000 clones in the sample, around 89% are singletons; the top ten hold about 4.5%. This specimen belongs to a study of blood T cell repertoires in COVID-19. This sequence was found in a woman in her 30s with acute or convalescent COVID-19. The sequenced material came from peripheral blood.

The CDR3 nucleotides read TGTGCCAGCAGCCGTATGAGTAGCGATGAGCAGTTCTTC. It codes for CASSRMSSDEQFF. The V call is TRBV7-3, the J call TRBJ2-1; a weak D match, TRBD2 (5 bases). CDR1 SGHTA and CDR2 FQGTGA come from the germline V gene. The CDR3 consists of 13 residues. Trimming pared 5 bases from V and 8 bases from J, leaving 13 bases between.